This is a list of T cell receptor beta chains from one sample in a study of post-analysis software for immune sequencing data. From the PCR reads, TCRdb called clonotypes with MiXCR, one entry per CDR3 protein. The sample shows fewer than 850,000 distinct CDR3 sequences, 30% of them seen only once. Sequencing input: blood. The receptors were sampled from a girl under 18 with multiple sclerosis. CDR3s include the opening cysteine and the closing phenylalanine or tryptophan.

CDR3 protein,V gene,J gene
CASSLRGTSGGYNEQFF,TRBV5-1,TRBJ2-1
CSARETGQVTGELFF,TRBV20-1,TRBJ2-2
CATSDGTVTSYNEQFF,TRBV24-1,TRBJ2-1
CATSDPGWTSGASSTDTQYF,TRBV24-1,TRBJ2-3
CATSAVGVGETQYF,TRBV24-1,TRBJ2-5
CSAPGGLAGGNTDTQYF,TRBV20-1,TRBJ2-3
CASIGQVANYGYTF,TRBV5-5,TRBJ1-2
CASSTGGEETQYF,TRBV12-3/TRBV12-4,TRBJ2-5
CASSASGGVGYEQYF,TRBV7-2,TRBJ2-7
CASSPHREGEQYF,TRBV6-5,TRBJ2-7
CATGRPGQAIQYF,TRBV15,TRBJ2-4